This T cell receptor (beta chain) was captured by sequencing in a study of T cell repertoires in cytomegalovirus infection. About the research overall: Well-studied HLA-B-restricted CMV epitopes were used in the study alongside recently identified HLA-C-restricted ones. Evidence of both CMV infection and a matching HLA type came from public TCR beta signatures. Whole-study results and caveats: Dominating the ex vivo response were TCR beta clonotypes that were CMV-specific and HLA-C-restricted. Accumulated public TCR beta family frequency recognized individuals carrying CMV together with the relevant HLA.

TCRdb re-derived calls from the reads in MiXCR, one entry per CDR3 protein. The sample includes about 830,000 distinct CDR3 sequences, less than 35% seen only once; the top ten take over 10%. About this clonotype itself: Its antigen is unknown.

With V trimmed by 5 bases and J by 8 bases, 22 bases remained unmatched. The CDR3 has 19 amino acids. The V gene's germline CDR1 is MDHEN and CDR2 SYDVKM. The V and J genes are TRBV28 and TRBJ2-1; 9 bases align to TRBD1. The sequencing used cultured CD8+ T cells from PBMCs, collected from culture after CMV antigen stimulation. The origin of this receptor is a human donor in good health (CMV status not recorded). Some clones in this sample may be carry-over from other donors' samples. Written as DNA, the CDR3 is TGTGCCAGCAGTCCCCGCCGGGACAGGGAATCGGGCACTAAGGATGAGCAGTTCTTC. Residues: CASSPRRDRESGTKDEQFF.